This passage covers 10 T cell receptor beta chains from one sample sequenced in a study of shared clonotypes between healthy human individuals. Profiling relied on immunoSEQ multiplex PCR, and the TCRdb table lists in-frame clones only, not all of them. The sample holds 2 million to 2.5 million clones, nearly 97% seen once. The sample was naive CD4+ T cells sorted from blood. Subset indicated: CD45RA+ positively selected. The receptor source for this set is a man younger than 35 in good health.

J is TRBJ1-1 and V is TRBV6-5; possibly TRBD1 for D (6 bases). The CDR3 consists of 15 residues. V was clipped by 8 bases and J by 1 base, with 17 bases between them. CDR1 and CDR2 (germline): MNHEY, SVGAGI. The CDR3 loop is CASANGRGTNTEAFF. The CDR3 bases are TGTGCCAGCGCAAACGGGAGGGGGACGAACACTGAAGCTTTCTTT.

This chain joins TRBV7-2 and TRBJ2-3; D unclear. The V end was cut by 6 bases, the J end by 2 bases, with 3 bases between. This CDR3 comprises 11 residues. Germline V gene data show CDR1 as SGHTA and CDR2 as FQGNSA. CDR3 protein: CASSITDTQYF. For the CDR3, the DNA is TGTGCCAGCAGTATCACAGATACGCAGTATTTT.

CDR3 protein: CASRHPPGTGSRKETQYF. CDR3 nucleotide sequence: TGTGCCAGCAGACATCCTCCCGGGACAGGGTCTCGTAAAGAGACCCAGTACTTC. The chain is built from TRBV11-2 and TRBJ2-5, with 9 bases aligning to TRBD1. Trimming cost V 6 bases and J 3 bases; bases outside gene matches: 17. The CDR3 covers 18 residues. Germline V gene sequence: CDR1 SGHAT, CDR2 FQNNGV.

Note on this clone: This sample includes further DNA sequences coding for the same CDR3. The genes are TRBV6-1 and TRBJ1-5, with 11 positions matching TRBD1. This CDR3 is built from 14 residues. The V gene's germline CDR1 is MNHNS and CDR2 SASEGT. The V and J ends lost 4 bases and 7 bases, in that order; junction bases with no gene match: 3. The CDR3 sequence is CASSARDRGQPQHF. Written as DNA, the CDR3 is TGTGCCAGCAGTGCCCGGGACAGGGGGCAGCCCCAGCATTTT.

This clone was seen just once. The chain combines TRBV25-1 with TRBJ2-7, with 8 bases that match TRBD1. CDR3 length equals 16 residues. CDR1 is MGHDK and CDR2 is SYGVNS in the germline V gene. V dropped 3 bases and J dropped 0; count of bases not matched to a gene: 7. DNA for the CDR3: TGTGCCAGCAGTGAGCCCCGGACAGGGAGCTCCTACGAGCAGTACTTC. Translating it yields CASSEPRTGSSYEQYF.

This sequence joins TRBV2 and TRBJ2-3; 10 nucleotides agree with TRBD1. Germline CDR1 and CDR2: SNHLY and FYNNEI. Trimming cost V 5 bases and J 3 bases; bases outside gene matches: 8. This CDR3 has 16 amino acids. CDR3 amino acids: CASSSLRTGGTDTQYF. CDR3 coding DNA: TGTGCCAGCAGTTCCTTAAGGACAGGGGGAACAGATACGCAGTATTTT.

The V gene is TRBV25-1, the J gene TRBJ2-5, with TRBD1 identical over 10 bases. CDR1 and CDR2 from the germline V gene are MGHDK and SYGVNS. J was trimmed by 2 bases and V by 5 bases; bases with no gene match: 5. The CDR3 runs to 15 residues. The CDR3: CASSRTGGWQETQYF. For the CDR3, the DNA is TGTGCCAGCAGTAGGACAGGGGGGTGGCAAGAGACCCAGTACTTC.

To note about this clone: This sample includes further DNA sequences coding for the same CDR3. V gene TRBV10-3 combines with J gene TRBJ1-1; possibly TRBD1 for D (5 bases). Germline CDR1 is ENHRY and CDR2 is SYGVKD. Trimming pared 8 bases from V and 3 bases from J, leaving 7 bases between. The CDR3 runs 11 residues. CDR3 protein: CAISGDTEAFF. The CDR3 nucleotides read TGTGCCATCTCGGGGGACACTGAAGCTTTCTTT.

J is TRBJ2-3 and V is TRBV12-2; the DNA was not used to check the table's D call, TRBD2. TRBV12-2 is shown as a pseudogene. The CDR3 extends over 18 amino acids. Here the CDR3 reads CASRFSGLAVQVPDTQYF. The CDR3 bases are TGTGCAAGTCGCTTTTCGGGACTAGCGGTGCAAGTACCAGATACGCAGTATTTT.

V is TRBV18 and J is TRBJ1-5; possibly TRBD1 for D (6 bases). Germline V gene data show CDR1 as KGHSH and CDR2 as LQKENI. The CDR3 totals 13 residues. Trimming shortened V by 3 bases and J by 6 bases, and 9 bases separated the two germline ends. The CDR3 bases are TGTGCCAGCTCACCGGAACAGGGTCAGCCCCAGCATTTT. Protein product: CASSPEQGQPQHF.